The 28 T cell receptor beta chains listed next were all sequenced from one sample in a study of shared clonotypes between healthy human individuals. TCRdb's copy holds only in-frame clones and misses some; the assay was immunoSEQ multiplex PCR. The sample lists about 530,000 clones; about 96% were seen once. Input material: naive CD4+ T cells sorted from blood. Described subset: CD45RA+ positively selected. The source is a woman between 25 and 40 years old in good health.

V is TRBV7-3 and J is TRBJ2-7, with D maybe TRBD2 (6 bases). Trimming shortened V by 5 bases and J by 6 bases, and 17 bases separated the two germline ends. Germline V lookup: CDR1 SGHTA, CDR2 FQGTGA. This CDR3 is 14 amino acids long. CDR3 region: CASSPLGGDAEQYF. The CDR3 DNA sequence: TGTGCCAGCAGCCCCCTTGGCGGGGACGCCGAGCAGTACTTC.

This clone was picked up one time. CDR3: CASSRTSGQVLTDTQYF. The CDR3 nucleotides are TGTGCCAGCAGCCGGACTAGCGGGCAGGTCCTCACAGATACGCAGTATTTT. The V and J genes are TRBV5-4 and TRBJ2-3; TRBD2 aligns across 11 bases. After removal of 4 bases from V and 2 bases from J, the junction contained 9 bases not matched to a gene. The CDR3 extends over 17 amino acids. The germline V gene encodes CDR1 SGHNT and CDR2 YYREEE (reference sequence).

This sequence joins TRBV2 and TRBJ2-7, with D maybe TRBD1 (6 bases). CDR3 length equals 13 residues. CDR1 is SNHLY, CDR2 FYNNEI, per germline. V was clipped by 10 bases and J by 3 bases, with 16 bases between them. The CDR3 sequence is CATWDIKDYEQYF. The CDR3 coding sequence is TGTGCCACCTGGGACATAAAGGACTACGAGCAGTACTTC.

V gene TRBV29-1 combines with J gene TRBJ2-5; D may be TRBD1 or TRBD2 (5 bases each). The CDR3 extends over 10 amino acids. The V gene lost 7 bases and the J gene lost 2 bases, with 5 bases spanning the gap. Germline CDR1 SQVTM, CDR2 ANQGSEA. The CDR3 sequence: CSGGQETQYF. The DNA of the CDR3 is TGCAGCGGGGGGCAAGAGACCCAGTACTTC. The full variable domain, its missing parts supplied by reference TRBV29-1 and TRBJ2-5, is SAVISQKPSRDICQRGTSLTIQCQVDSQVTMMFWYRQQPGQSLTLIATANQGSEATYESGFVIDKFPISRPNLTFSTLTVSNMSPEDSSIYLCSGGQETQYFGPGTRLLVL.

The rearrangement uses TRBV15 and TRBJ2-3, with TRBD1 as a possible D gene (6 bases). Germline V gene sequence: CDR1 LNHNV, CDR2 YYDKDF (reference sequence). The CDR3 has 13 residues. The ends were cut back, 4 bases at V and 8 bases at J, with 13 bases in the middle. CDR3 sequence reads: CATSNRESGTQYF. The CDR3 DNA reads as TGTGCCACCAGCAACAGGGAGTCAGGTACGCAGTATTTT.

V gene TRBV29-1 combines with J gene TRBJ1-1; TRBD1 matches at 7 bases. Germline-derived CDR1 and CDR2 are SQVTM and ANQGSEA. The junction had 9 bases not matched to a gene; V was cut back by 8 bases and J by 3 bases. This CDR3 contains 13 residues. As DNA, the CDR3 is TGCAGCTTCTGGGACAGAGCGGACACTGAAGCTTTCTTT. Translation gives CSFWDRADTEAFF.

The chain joins TRBV6-1 to TRBJ1-1; D call uncertain. The germline gives CDR1 MNHNS, CDR2 SASEGT. The length of the CDR3 is 11 residues. V was trimmed by 10 bases and J by 0 bases, leaving 6 bases between them. The CDR3 is CATQLNTEAFF. The CDR3 DNA reads TGTGCCACCCAGCTGAACACTGAAGCTTTCTTT.

J is TRBJ2-5 and V is TRBV7-6; 8 bases are shared with TRBD2. Trimming removed 4 bases from V and 5 bases from J; junction bases left unmatched: 9. Per germline, CDR1 SGHVS and CDR2 FNYEAQ. The CDR3 totals 15 residues. CDR3 amino acids: CASSSRGSGTETQYF. The CDR3 nucleotides are TGTGCCAGCAGCTCCCGCGGTAGCGGGACCGAGACCCAGTACTTC.

The gene calls are TRBV5-1 and TRBJ1-3; D call uncertain. Trimming removed 2 bases from V and 4 bases from J, with 10 bases in between. CDR1 is SGHRS and CDR2 is YFSETQ in the germline V gene. The CDR3 is 14 residues long. Written as DNA, the CDR3 is TGCGCCAGCAGCTTCGGTAAAGGAGGAAACACCATATATTTT. It is translated as CASSFGKGGNTIYF.

The DNA for the CDR3 is TGTGCCAGCAGTGAACTGGTGGACAGAGACAATCAGCCCCAGCATTTT. Translation: CASSELVDRDNQPQHF. The chain employs TRBV6-1 and TRBJ1-5; TRBD1 is a possible D gene (6 bases). Between the trimmed V and J ends, which lost 2 bases and 3 bases, there was a span of 14 bases. CDR1 and CDR2 from the germline V gene are MNHNS and SASEGT. The CDR3 is 16 residues long.

The V call is TRBV6-5, the J call TRBJ2-7; D is unclear. This CDR3 comprises 13 residues. Germline V lookup: CDR1 MNHEY, CDR2 SVGAGI. Between the trimmed V and J ends, which lost 2 bases and 5 bases, there was a span of 10 bases. DNA for the CDR3: TGTGCCAGCAGTTACAGGGCTCAGAACGAGCAGTACTTC. Translating it yields CASSYRAQNEQYF.

The gene calls are TRBV2 and TRBJ2-1; TRBD2 is a possible D gene (5 bases). Germline V CDR1 and CDR2: SNHLY, FYNNEI. This CDR3 region has 13 residues. The V and J ends lost 4 bases and 6 bases respectively, with 10 bases between them. The CDR3 reads CASSGSGSNEQFF. In DNA form, the CDR3 reads TGTGCCAGCAGTGGGAGCGGTTCCAATGAGCAGTTCTTC.

The J gene is TRBJ1-1, the V gene TRBV27, with D perhaps matching TRBD1 (5 bases). V shed 7 bases and J shed 0 bases, with 18 bases lying between them. Germline-derived CDR1 and CDR2 are MNHEY and SMNVEV (reference sequence). The CDR3 is made up of 16 amino acids. The chain's CDR3 is CASTPGAGPMNTEAFF. The CDR3 DNA follows: TGTGCCAGCACCCCCGGGGCAGGCCCAATGAACACTGAAGCTTTCTTT.

In DNA, the CDR3 is TGTGCTGGAGGAGGAGGGCTAGCGGGAGATTTCTACGAGCAGTACTTC. This translates into CAGGGGLAGDFYEQYF. This chain links TRBV28 with TRBJ2-7; 10 nucleotides agree with TRBD2. Germline values: CDR1 MDHEN, CDR2 SYDVKM. This CDR3 has 16 residues.

The J gene is TRBJ2-7, the V gene TRBV5-5, with 8 positions matching TRBD2. The CDR3 runs 15 residues. Trimming removed 0 bases from V and 6 bases from J; junction bases left unmatched: 8. From germline, CDR1 is SGHKS and CDR2 YYEKEE (reference sequence). The CDR3 bases are TGTGCCAGCAGCTTGGTCCCGGGAGGGAGCGCCGAGCAGTACTTC. It yields the protein CASSLVPGGSAEQYF.

The J gene is TRBJ2-5, the V gene TRBV4-1; unclear D gene. The CDR3 loop spans 14 amino acids. Germline-derived CDR1 and CDR2 are MGHRA and YSYEKL. The germline V and J ends were trimmed by 1 base and 7 bases, with 13 bases remaining between them. The CDR3 spells CASSQVPLVATQYF. CDR3 bases: TGCGCCAGCAGCCAAGTCCCCCTAGTCGCGACCCAGTACTTC.

The CDR3 sequence is CATSRDLDWYTDTQYF. The CDR3 DNA sequence: TGTGCCACCAGCAGAGACTTGGACTGGTACACAGATACGCAGTATTTT. The chain recombines TRBV15 with TRBJ2-3, with D possibly being TRBD2 (5 bases). This CDR3 has 16 residues. The germline V and J ends were trimmed by 0 bases and 2 bases, with 12 bases remaining between them. Per germline, CDR1 LNHNV and CDR2 YYDKDF (reference sequence).

The rearrangement uses TRBV18 and TRBJ1-4; tentatively, D is TRBD1 (6 bases). Germline V gene data show CDR1 as KGHSH and CDR2 as LQKENI. Trimming stripped 4 bases from V and 3 bases from J, with 12 bases between. The CDR3 spans 15 residues. The CDR3 spells CASSLIGGPNEKLFF. The CDR3 DNA sequence: TGTGCCAGCTCACTGATAGGGGGACCTAATGAAAAACTGTTTTTT. The entire variable domain, with the rest obtained from reference TRBV18 and TRBJ1-4, is as follows: NAGVMQNPRHLVRRRGQEARLRCSPMKGHSHVYWYRQLPEEGLKFMVYLQKENIIDESGMPKERFSAEFPKEGPSILRIQQVVRGDSAAYFCASSLIGGPNEKLFFGSGTQLSVL.

The CDR3 region has the DNA TGTGCCAGCAGTGCCCAGGGTGTCTCTGGGGCCAACGTCCTGACTTTC. It yields the protein CASSAQGVSGANVLTF. The chain carries TRBV25-1 and TRBJ2-6; D might be TRBD1 (5 bases). Germline V gene data show CDR1 as MGHDK and CDR2 as SYGVNS. Trimming left V 4 bases short and J 0 bases short, with 10 bases between. The CDR3 spans 16 residues.

The chain is built from TRBV4-1 and TRBJ2-7, with TRBD2 matching 8 bases. J was trimmed by 0 bases and V by 0 bases; bases with no gene match: 1. This CDR3 is built from 15 residues. The germline V gene encodes CDR1 MGHRA and CDR2 YSYEKL. CDR3 in DNA: TGCGCCAGCAGCCAAGAACTAGCGGACTCCTACGAGCAGTACTTC. It codes for CASSQELADSYEQYF.

V usage is TRBV4-1 and J usage is TRBJ2-1; possibly TRBD2 for D (6 bases). Germline values: CDR1 MGHRA, CDR2 YSYEKL. Between the trimmed V and J ends, which lost 1 base and 8 bases, there was a span of 21 bases. The CDR3 runs 17 residues. The CDR3 sequence is CASSQVLPRGAWDEQFF. For the CDR3, the DNA is TGCGCCAGCAGCCAAGTCCTCCCCCGCGGGGCCTGGGATGAGCAGTTCTTC.

The rearrangement uses TRBV18 and TRBJ2-7, with TRBD1 identical over 9 bases. This CDR3 comprises 15 residues. Germline CDR1 reads KGHSH; CDR2 reads LQKENI. After removal of 3 bases from V and 1 base from J, the junction contained 4 bases not matched to a gene. The CDR3 spells CASSPGTGRSYEQYF. CDR3 DNA: TGTGCCAGCTCACCCGGGACAGGGCGATCCTACGAGCAGTACTTC. The full variable domain, in which reference TRBV18 and TRBJ2-7 provide the parts outside the CDR3, is NAGVMQNPRHLVRRRGQEARLRCSPMKGHSHVYWYRQLPEEGLKFMVYLQKENIIDESGMPKERFSAEFPKEGPSILRIQQVVRGDSAAYFCASSPGTGRSYEQYFGPGTRLTVT.

The gene calls are TRBV6-1 and TRBJ1-5; 11 bases align to TRBD1. Germline loops: CDR1 MNHNS, CDR2 SASEGT. This CDR3 is 14 amino acids long. Losses at the gene ends were 9 bases for V and 4 bases for J; bases not matched to a gene: 5. CDR3 DNA: TGTGCCAGTACCGGGACAGGGGGAAATCAGCCCCAGCATTTT. Protein sequence: CASTGTGGNQPQHF.

V is TRBV29-1 and J is TRBJ1-1; tentatively, D is TRBD1 (5 bases). Germline CDR1 SQVTM, CDR2 ANQGSEA. V was shortened by 6 bases and J by 6 bases, with 20 bases between the two germline ends. The CDR3 has 14 amino acids. In DNA, the CDR3 is TGCAGCGTCGCCACAGGAGATCTTTTGTCTGAAGCTTTCTTT. It yields the protein CSVATGDLLSEAFF. The whole variable domain, remainder taken from reference TRBV29-1 and TRBJ1-1, is SAVISQKPSRDICQRGTSLTIQCQVDSQVTMMFWYRQQPGQSLTLIATANQGSEATYESGFVIDKFPISRPNLTFSTLTVSNMSPEDSSIYLCSVATGDLLSEAFFGQGTRLTVV.

This clone has only one observation. This chain connects TRBV4-1 to TRBJ1-2; TRBD1 might be the D (5 bases). CDR3 length: 20 residues. Trimming left V 2 bases short and J 5 bases short, with 30 bases between. Germline CDR1 reads MGHRA; CDR2 reads YSYEKL. The CDR3 nucleotides are TGCGCCAGCAGCCAAACTTTGCAGGGTATGGCTGGATGGGGTAAATATGGCTACACCTTC. It translates to CASSQTLQGMAGWGKYGYTF.

The chain links TRBV7-8 to TRBJ1-3, with 8 bases matching TRBD1. After removal of 6 bases from V and 2 bases from J, the junction contained 12 bases not matched to a gene. Germline CDR1 SGHVS, CDR2 FQNEAQ. The CDR3 has 17 residues. The CDR3 region is CASRATPGQATGNTIYF. The DNA of the CDR3 is TGTGCCAGCAGGGCTACTCCGGGACAGGCGACTGGAAACACCATATATTTT.

The V call is TRBV25-1, the J call TRBJ2-1; TRBD2 matches at 8 bases. The germline CDR1 and CDR2 sequences are MGHDK and SYGVNS. The CDR3 spans 17 residues. Trimming at V came to 1 base and at J to 7 bases, leaving 12 bases not matched to a gene. The CDR3 DNA reads as TGTGCCAGCAGTGAATCTCCGGGGGGGGCCTCTTCTAATGAGCAGTTCTTC. Residues: CASSESPGGASSNEQFF.

The CDR3 DNA reads TGTGCCAGTAGTTTTCAGGTAACCATGAACACTGAAGCTTTCTTT. Protein: CASSFQVTMNTEAFF. This sequence joins TRBV19 and TRBJ1-1; D unclear. The CDR3 totals 15 residues. V dropped 5 bases and J dropped 0 bases, with 13 bases sitting between them. Germline lookup yields CDR1 LNHDA and CDR2 SQIVND (reference sequence). The full variable domain, in which reference TRBV19 and TRBJ1-1 provide the parts outside the CDR3, is DGGITQSPKYLFRKEGQNVTLSCEQNLNHDAMYWYRQDPGQGLRLIYYSQIVNDFQKGDIAEGYSVSREKKESFPLTVTSAQKNPTAFYLCASSFQVTMNTEAFFGQGTRLTVV.